This TCR beta chain appears in the sequencing data of a study of shared clonotypes between healthy human individuals. A remark on this clone: The antigen is unknown.

Study results and limitations: Naive subsets generally exceeded memory subsets in estimated richness. Several donors had 5% to 6% of their naive CD4 clonotypes in common.

The CDR3 runs to 13 residues. Between the trimmed V and J ends, which lost 6 bases and 9 bases, there was a span of 16 bases. CDR1 and CDR2 (germline): MRHNA, SNTAGT. Sequencing was performed with immunoSEQ multiplex PCR; in TCRdb, only in-frame clones are kept and a portion is missing. Among around 2.5 million clones, over 85% were seen once, and the ten largest hold about 0.38%. The TCR sequence derives from a man younger than 30 in good health. Some clones in this sample may be carry-over from other donors' samples. The J gene is TRBJ2-3, the V gene TRBV6-4; D ambiguous. Sample: naive CD4+ T cells from PBMCs. Subset noted: CD45RA+ positively selected. CDR3: CASSPTLSTTQYF. As DNA, the CDR3 is TGTGCCAGCAGCCCGACTCTGAGTACCACGCAGTATTTT.